This T cell receptor (beta chain) is from a study of T cells in Graves' hyperthyroidism and ophthalmopathy. This clonotype showed up many times. Its antigen remains unknown. The study defined stable Graves' hyperthyroidism as no ophthalmopathy progression within 18 months. Fresh peripheral blood, around 9.2 ml of it, supplied the PBMCs. RNA transcripts served as the template for amplifying TCR beta CDR3 regions. The TCR CDR3 first-round RT-PCR relied on the HTBI primer set. MiXCR was run by TCRdb on the multiplex PCR reads, yielding one entry per CDR3 protein. The sample lists 350,000 or so distinct CDR3 sequences; roughly 18% were seen once. Study outcomes and limitations: Researchers report that a 13 V-J model separated ophthalmopathy from stable hyperthyroidism.

The CDR3 covers 12 residues. Germline V gene data show CDR1 as SGHTA and CDR2 as FQGNSA. The V end lost 4 bases, the J end lost 12 bases, and 13 bases lay between the germline ends. Sequenced sample: blood. This TCR came from a woman aged 45-60 years with Graves' hyperthyroidism. The rearrangement joins TRBV7-2 to TRBJ2-1, with unresolved D. The CDR3 DNA sequence: TGTGCCAGCAGCTATGACTGGGGTGGGCAGTTCTTC. Its protein product is CASSYDWGGQFF.